The clone carrying this T cell receptor beta chain came up a few times. Antigen: not known. This record comes from a study of T-cell reconstitution after alpha-beta-depleted transplantation in children. General study results and limits: In some patients, recipient T cells and intrathymic progenitors surviving conditioning explained high day-60 diversity. T-cell counts and diversity were attributed mostly to newly produced T cells one year after transplant. Alpha-beta T cells about two months after transplant reportedly derived from several hundred expanded graft clones.

Preparation of the TCRbeta library was carried out with unique molecular identifiers. TCRdb fed the PCR reads into MiXCR, producing one record per CDR3 protein. The data contain some 300,000 distinct CDR3 sequences, almost 8% of them singletons. CDR3 length: 18 residues. Germline V lookup: CDR1 SGHAT, CDR2 FQDESV (reference sequence). Trimming pared 2 bases from V and 6 bases from J, leaving 23 bases between. This sample comprised peripheral blood, obtained 360 days after TCRalphabeta/CD19-depleted stem cell transplant. V gene TRBV11-1 combines with J gene TRBJ2-1; possibly TRBD1 for D (6 bases). This receptor was identified in a female patient aged 2-9 years who had a stem cell transplant for Fanconi anemia, so the T cells may come from the graft donor. In DNA, the CDR3 is TGTGCCAGCAGCTTAAGGGACAACAAAGCCTTTGTGAGCAATGAGCAGTTCTTC. Translating gives CASSLRDNKAFVSNEQFF. Full variable domain (missing parts from reference TRBV11-1 and TRBJ2-1): EAEVAQSPRYKITEKSQAVAFWCDPISGHATLYWYRQILGQGPELLVQFQDESVVDDSQLPKDRFSAERLKGVDSTLKIQPAELGDSAMYLCASSLRDNKAFVSNEQFFGPGTRLTVL.